This TCR beta chain was profiled in a study of molecular identifiers for immune sequencing clone quantification. Study-level points and caveats: It was shown that clones above 20 RNA copies held over 97% of effector molecules, but under 1% in naive cells.

CDR3 length: 15 amino acids. Trimming left V 6 bases short and J 1 base short, with 9 bases between. Per germline, CDR1 KGHDR and CDR2 SFDVKD. This clonotype has ten or more counts. Its antigen is undetermined. Making the bulk TCR libraries relied on previously described methods and listed TCR primers. TCRdb re-called the PCR reads with MiXCR, one entry per CDR3 protein. The data contain around 40,000 distinct CDR3 sequences, approximately 21% of them singletons. Construction of naive CD8 libraries employed about 17,000 to 1,100,000 sorted cells together with 10%, 30% or 50% RNA. Naive CD8 T cells were picked out by sorting for CD8+CD4-CCR7+CD45RA+.

The source material was naive CD8+ T cells from blood, with Jurkat cell RNA spiked in. The subset was: FACS-sorted CD8+CD4-CCR7+CD45RA+ naive T cells. The sequence was obtained from a human donor in good health. Some libraries in this study had Jurkat cell RNA spiked in. The chain couples TRBV24-1 to TRBJ2-6; D might be TRBD2 (6 bases). CDR3 loop: CATSRGESGANVLTF. The CDR3 nucleotides read TGTGCCACCAGTCGCGGGGAGTCTGGGGCCAACGTCCTGACTTTC.